A single sample is the source of the 7 T cell receptor beta chains below, sequenced in a study of blood T cell repertoires in COVID-19. Sequenced by immunoSEQ multiplex PCR; TCRdb stores in-frame clones only, minus some. The sample yields under 250,000 clones, approximately 86% seen once. The material sequenced was PBMCs or T cells enriched from blood (not recorded which). These receptors all stem from a woman aged 30 to 39 with acute COVID-19.

The V and J genes are TRBV5-6 and TRBJ1-2; D is unresolved. Per germline, CDR1 SGHDT and CDR2 YYEEEE. The CDR3 is 16 residues long. V shed 0 bases and J shed 4 bases, with 16 bases lying between them. DNA for the CDR3: TGTGCCAGCAGCTTGGGCTATGCTGGGCCATCCTATGGCTACACCTTC. Amino acids: CASSLGYAGPSYGYTF.

This clone is a singleton in its sample. This chain's CDR3 is CASSWDRGSGTEAFF. The CDR3 region has the DNA TGTGCCAGCAGCTGGGACAGGGGAAGTGGCACTGAAGCTTTCTTT. The chain is built from TRBV6-5 and TRBJ1-1; the match to TRBD1 covers 10 bases. This CDR3 is 15 amino acids long. From germline, CDR1 is MNHEY and CDR2 SVGAGI. The V and J ends lost 6 bases and 4 bases, in that order; junction bases with no gene match: 8.

This clone was detected once. The V and J genes are TRBV29-1 and TRBJ1-2, with 10 bases matching TRBD1. This CDR3 spans 15 amino acids. The V segment lost 4 bases and the J segment 2 bases; nucleotides outside the gene matches: 7. CDR1 is SQVTM and CDR2 is ANQGSEA in the germline V gene. The CDR3 region is CSVVSRDRGNYGYTF. CDR3 sequence (DNA): TGCAGCGTTGTTAGTCGGGACAGGGGCAACTATGGCTACACCTTC.

V and J are TRBV7-9 and TRBJ2-1, with TRBD1 identical over 7 bases. The CDR3 sequence is 15 residues long. V dropped 5 bases and J dropped 6; count of bases not matched to a gene: 10. Germline V gene sequence: CDR1 SEHNR, CDR2 FQNEAQ (reference sequence). The CDR3 DNA reads TGTGCCAGCAGCGGGACAGCGTATCTGAGCAATGAGCAGTTCTTC. Translated, it gives CASSGTAYLSNEQFF.

The sample holds a few counts of this clone. This chain uses TRBV5-4 with TRBJ1-3; D is perhaps TRBD1 (5 bases). The CDR3 runs 15 residues. Germline V gene sequence: CDR1 SGHNT, CDR2 YYREEE (reference sequence). V was clipped by 4 bases and J by 4 bases, with 15 bases between them. CDR3 coding DNA: TGTGCCAGCAGCCCCGGGGAGGGGAACGGAAACACCATATATTTT. Its translation is CASSPGEGNGNTIYF.

This rearrangement joins TRBV7-2 to TRBJ1-6; TRBD1 aligns across 10 bases. Germline V gene lookup returns CDR1 SGHTA and CDR2 FQGNSA. The CDR3 is 13 amino acids. V lost 8 bases, J lost 8 bases, and 3 bases stayed unmatched. DNA for the CDR3: TGTGCCAGCGGGGACAGGGGAGATTCACCCCTCCACTTT. This gives the protein CASGDRGDSPLHF.

The chain links TRBV7-2 to TRBJ1-2; 7 nucleotides match TRBD1. Germline lookup yields CDR1 SGHTA and CDR2 FQGNSA. The ends lost 0 bases at V and 1 base at J; junction bases unmatched: 14. This CDR3 spans 19 amino acids. As DNA, the CDR3 is TGTGCCAGCAGCTTAGCGAGAGGGGGCCAGGTGGGGCATAACTATGGCTACACCTTC. Its translation is CASSLARGGQVGHNYGYTF.